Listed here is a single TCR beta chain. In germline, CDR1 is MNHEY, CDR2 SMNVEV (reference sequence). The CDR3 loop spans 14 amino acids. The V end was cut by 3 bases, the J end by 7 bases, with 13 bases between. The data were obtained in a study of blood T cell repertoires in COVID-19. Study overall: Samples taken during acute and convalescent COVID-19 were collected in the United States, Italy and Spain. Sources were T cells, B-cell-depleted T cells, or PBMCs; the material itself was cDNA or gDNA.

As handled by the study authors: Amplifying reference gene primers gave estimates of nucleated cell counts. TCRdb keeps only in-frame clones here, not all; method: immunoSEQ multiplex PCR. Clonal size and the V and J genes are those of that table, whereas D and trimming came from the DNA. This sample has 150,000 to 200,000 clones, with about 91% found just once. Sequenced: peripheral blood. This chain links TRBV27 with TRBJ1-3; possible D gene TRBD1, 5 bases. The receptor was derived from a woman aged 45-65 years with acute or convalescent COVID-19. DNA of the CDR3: TGTGCCAGCAGTTTCTCGGGGGTCGCTAACACCATATATTTT. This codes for CASSFSGVANTIYF.